These 18 T cell receptor beta chains were sequenced from one sample in a study of blood T cells in healthy people across ages (dated by TCRdb to about 2015). The library was built by means of 5' RACE. For sequencing, an Illumina HiSeq 2500 was employed. A second PCR of roughly 7 to 11 cycles was run with a J-beta primer mix and a sample-barcoded 5' primer. TCRdb reworked the public reads: Q25 trimming with fastp, MiXCR clone assembly, productive beta chains retained. When rows share a CDR3 protein, they turn into one entry using the most common DNA and genes. This sample lists 650,000 to 800,000 distinct CDR3 sequences; under 45% were detected once. Of the sample, approximately 20% falls within the top ten clones. Source material: blood. The receptor source for this set is a man in his sixties in good health.

Comment on this clonotype: A read error may account for a junction end that differs from germline. This rearrangement joins TRBV2 to TRBJ2-2; 9 bases are a match to TRBD2. The CDR3 covers 15 residues. CDR1 and CDR2 (germline): SNHLY, FYNNEI. The CDR3 region is CDSTELAGSTGELFF. CDR3 bases: TGTGACAGCACCGAGCTAGCGGGGTCGACCGGGGAGCTGTTTTTT.

The chain couples TRBV7-6 to TRBJ2-7, with D unresolved. CDR3 length: 15 residues. V was clipped by 0 bases and J by 3 bases, with 12 bases between them. Germline V gene sequence: CDR1 SGHVS, CDR2 FNYEAQ. The CDR3 DNA reads as TGTGCCAGCAGCTTAGCAACGCACAATGTCTACGAGCAGTACTTC. Translation gives CASSLATHNVYEQYF.

This clonotype was detected a few times. This chain links TRBV4-1 with TRBJ2-1; 16 bases match TRBD2. V shed 0 bases, J shed 8 bases, and the junction held 4 bases outside the gene matches. There are 17 residues in the CDR3. The germline V gene has CDR1 MGHRA and CDR2 YSYEKL. CDR3: CASSQDRGLAGGDEQFF. The CDR3 DNA reads TGCGCCAGCAGCCAAGATAGGGGACTAGCGGGGGGGGATGAGCAGTTCTTC.

In its sample, this clonotype was seen a few times. The rearrangement joins TRBV6-2 or TRBV6-3 to TRBJ2-7, with D possibly matching TRBD2 (5 bases). The CDR3 is 14 amino acids. Germline V gene sequence: CDR1 MNHEY, CDR2 SVGEGT. Between the trimmed V and J ends, which lost 3 bases and 2 bases, there was a span of 11 bases. CDR3 sequence (DNA): TGTGCCAGCAGTTATCGAGGGAGAACCTACGAGCAGTACTTC. It yields the protein CASSYRGRTYEQYF.

The genes are TRBV25-1 and TRBJ2-1, with D unresolved. The CDR3 has 14 amino acids. V lost 1 base and J 7 bases, leaving 11 bases between the germline ends. Looked up from germline, CDR1 is MGHDK and CDR2 is SYGVNS. CDR3 bases: TGTGCCAGCAGTGAATTCTCGGATTGGAATGAGCAGTTCTTC. As protein: CASSEFSDWNEQFF.

This clonotype has a count of ten or more. This chain joins TRBV29-1 and TRBJ2-7; D is uncertain. The CDR3 is 12 residues long. The germline V gene has CDR1 SQVTM and CDR2 ANQGSEA. Trimming stripped 1 base from V and 2 bases from J, with 6 bases between. The CDR3 nucleotides read TGCAGCGTTGAAGCTACGGCCTACGAGCAGTACTTC. It specifies CSVEATAYEQYF.

This clonotype was found a few times. The V call is TRBV25-1, the J call TRBJ1-2; D possibly corresponds to TRBD1 (5 bases). V lost 4 bases, J lost 7 bases, and 13 bases lay in between. CDR1 and CDR2 (germline): MGHDK, SYGVNS. The CDR3 has 13 amino acids. In DNA form, the CDR3 reads TGTGCCAGCAGTGTCCAGGGTGGCTCTGGCTACACCTTC. It translates to CASSVQGGSGYTF.

The table lists this clonotype with a count of one. This chain connects TRBV2 to TRBJ2-1; TRBD2 might be the D (6 bases). Germline assignment: CDR1 SNHLY and CDR2 FYNNEI. CDR3 size: 16 residues. The V end lost 6 bases, the J end lost 5 bases, and 20 bases lay between the germline ends. CDR3 region: CASSDAGGDVNNEQFF. The CDR3 DNA reads as TGTGCCAGCAGCGACGCCGGGGGAGACGTAAACAATGAGCAGTTCTTC.

The chain uses TRBV12-3 or TRBV12-4 and TRBJ2-5; a possible D gene is TRBD2 (5 bases). The length of the CDR3 is 11 residues. V lost 3 bases and J 11 bases, leaving 10 bases between the germline ends. The CDR3 DNA reads TGTGCCAGCAGTTTGAAGGGAGCTCAGTACTTC. This sequence encodes CASSLKGAQYF.

This clonotype has a handful of counts. The chain employs TRBV4-1 and TRBJ2-4, with D perhaps matching TRBD1 (9 bases). Germline V gene lookup returns CDR1 MGHRA and CDR2 YSYEKL. Between the trimmed V and J ends, which lost 0 bases and 0 bases, there was a span of 18 bases. The CDR3 sequence is 19 residues long. CDR3 sequence: CASSQDRGGTGLAKNIQYF. The CDR3 coding sequence is TGCGCCAGCAGCCAAGATCGGGGGGGGACAGGGCTAGCCAAAAACATTCAGTACTTC.

The chain recombines TRBV6-1 with TRBJ1-5; no definite D call. The CDR3 is 13 residues long. Germline CDR1 is MNHNS and CDR2 is SASEGT. V was shortened by 0 bases and J by 11 bases, with 11 bases between the two germline ends. CDR3 in amino acids: CASSEARREAQHF. The CDR3 nucleotides are TGTGCCAGCAGTGAAGCCCGTAGGGAAGCCCAGCATTTT.

This rearrangement joins TRBV7-2 to TRBJ2-3, with TRBD2 identical over 7 bases. Germline V gene lookup returns CDR1 SGHTA and CDR2 FQGNSA. With V trimmed by 4 bases and J by 5 bases, 9 bases remained unmatched. The CDR3 is made up of 15 amino acids. The CDR3 DNA sequence: TGTGCCAGCAGCTCGGTGGGGGGGATGTTAGATACGCAGTATTTT. It translates to CASSSVGGMLDTQYF.

In its sample, this clonotype was seen a few times. This chain connects TRBV7-9 to TRBJ2-5; 9 bases line up with TRBD1. Germline CDR1 is SEHNR and CDR2 is FQNEAQ (reference sequence). CDR3 length: 14 residues. The V and J ends lost 5 bases and 5 bases, in that order; junction bases with no gene match: 6. CDR3 nucleotide sequence: TGTGCCAGCAGCGCCGGACAGGGGCGGGAGACCCAGTACTTC. Amino acid sequence: CASSAGQGRETQYF.

This clonotype has more than one count but fewer than ten. The chain couples TRBV12-3 or TRBV12-4 to TRBJ1-6; D might be TRBD1 (5 bases). Deletions cut 6 bases from V and 2 bases from J, with 14 bases between. CDR3 length: 16 amino acids. DNA of the CDR3: TGTGCCAGCAGCCCCGGGGCGGGCGCCTATAATTCACCCCTCCACTTT. Translating it yields CASSPGAGAYNSPLHF.

The gene calls are TRBV10-3 and TRBJ1-1; tentatively, D is TRBD1 (6 bases). There are 12 residues in the CDR3. Germline V CDR1 and CDR2: ENHRY, SYGVKD. V lost 0 bases, J lost 10 bases, and 9 bases lay in between. Here the CDR3 reads CAISESNRAAFF. DNA of the CDR3: TGTGCCATCAGTGAGTCTAACAGGGCAGCTTTCTTT.

There are a few counts of this clonotype. The J gene is TRBJ2-7, the V gene TRBV6-5; D gene unclear. The CDR3 is 9 amino acids. The V end was cut by 2 bases, the J end by 12 bases, with 5 bases between. Germline CDR1 is MNHEY and CDR2 is SVGAGI. The CDR3 DNA reads TGTGCCAGCAGTTACCCCGGGTACTTC. Translating gives CASSYPGYF.

The chain combines TRBV9 with TRBJ2-5, with 9 bases matching TRBD2. The end of the DNA is better explained by TRBJ2-7, so the J call may be wrong. The CDR3 runs 14 residues. CDR1 SGDLS and CDR2 YYNGEE come from the germline V gene. CDR3 nucleotide sequence: TGTGCCAGCAGCGCAGGAGCGGGGGGAACCGAGCAGTACTTC. Translating it yields CASSAGAGGTEQYF.

This chain links TRBV9 with TRBJ2-1, with 11 bases identical to TRBD2. Germline CDR1 and CDR2: SGDLS and YYNGEE. The ends lost 3 bases at V and 6 bases at J; junction bases unmatched: 5. The CDR3 sequence is 15 residues long. This chain's CDR3 is CASSGNLAGGNEQFF. DNA of the CDR3: TGTGCCAGCAGCGGAAATCTAGCGGGGGGCAATGAGCAGTTCTTC.